This T cell receptor beta chain emerged from a study of blood T cell repertoires in COVID-19. Study as a whole: COVID-19 samples, acute and convalescent, were from the United States, Italy and Spain. T cells, B-cell-depleted T cells, or PBMCs provided the cDNA or gDNA that served as material.

Per the original data handling: Estimation of nucleated cell counts was performed using reference gene primer amplification. The repertoire was sequenced with immunoSEQ multiplex PCR; TCRdb's copy has only in-frame clones and lacks some. That table supplies the V and J calls and clone size; D and trimming were determined from the DNA. This table has a few hundred thousand clones, around nine tenths appearing once. Study members were between about 18 and 100 years old and lived in approximately 25 US regions. Trimming removed 1 base at V and 12 bases at J, with 16 bases between. Germline V CDR1 and CDR2: GTSNPN, SVGIG (reference sequence). The CDR3 runs to 12 residues.

The V call is TRBV30, the J call TRBJ2-7, with D perhaps TRBD2 (6 bases). This receptor was taken from a woman in her forties or fifties with acute COVID-19. Sequenced sample: PBMCs or T cells enriched from blood (not recorded which). The CDR3 region is CAWSGIPGEGYF. Here the CDR3 DNA reads TGTGCCTGGAGTGGGATCCCGGGAGAAGGGTACTTC.